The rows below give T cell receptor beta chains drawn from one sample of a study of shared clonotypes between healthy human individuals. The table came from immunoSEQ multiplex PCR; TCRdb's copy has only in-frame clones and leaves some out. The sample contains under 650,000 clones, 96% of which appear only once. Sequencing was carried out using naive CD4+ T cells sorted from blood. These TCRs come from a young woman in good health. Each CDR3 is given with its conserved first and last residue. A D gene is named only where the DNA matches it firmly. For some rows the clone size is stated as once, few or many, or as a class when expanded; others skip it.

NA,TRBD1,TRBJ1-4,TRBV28,TGTGCCAGCAGTTTCTTACAGGGGGCGGCTAATGAAAAACTGTTTTTT,CASSFLQGAANEKLFF
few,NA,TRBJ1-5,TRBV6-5,TGTGCCAGCAGTTACTCGATGAGGGAGGGTCAGCCCCAGCATTTT,CASSYSMREGQPQHF
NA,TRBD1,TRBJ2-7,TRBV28,TGTGCCAGCAGTGAAACCCGGACAGGTTCCTACGAGCAGTACTTC,CASSETRTGSYEQYF
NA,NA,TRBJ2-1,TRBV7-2,TGTGCCAGCAGCTTAAGTCGTGTTAGGACAGAAACCTACAATGAGCAGTTCTTC,CASSLSRVRTETYNEQFF
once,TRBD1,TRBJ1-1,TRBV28,TGTGCCAGCAGCCTAGACGGACAGGGGGCGACTGAAGCTTTCTTT,CASSLDGQGATEAFF
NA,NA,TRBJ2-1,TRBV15,TGTGCCACCAGCAGAGACGGAACCAACAATGAGCAGTTCTTC,CATSRDGTNNEQFF
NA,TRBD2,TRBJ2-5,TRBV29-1,TGCAGCGTTAGGTTGACCGGGACTAGCTCGGGGGAGCAGTACTTC,CSVRLTGTSSGEQYF
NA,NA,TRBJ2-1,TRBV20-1,TGCAGTGCTACAGGCTACAATGAGCAGTTCTTC,CSATGYNEQFF
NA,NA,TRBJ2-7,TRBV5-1,TGCGCCAGCAGCTTGGGGTCCTCGGACGAGCAGTACTTC,CASSLGSSDEQYF
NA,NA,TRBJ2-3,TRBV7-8,TGTGCCAGCAGCCCCTCTAGCACAGATACGCAGTATTTT,CASSPSSTDTQYF
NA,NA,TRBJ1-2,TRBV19,TGTGCCAGTAGTCCCAATGGGCCCTATGGCTACACCTTC,CASSPNGPYGYTF
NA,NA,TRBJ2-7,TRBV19,TGTGCCAGTAGTAGGCAGGAACCCTACGAGCAGTACTTC,CASSRQEPYEQYF
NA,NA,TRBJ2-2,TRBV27,TGTGCCAGCAGTTTAATCGTCAGCAACACCGGGGAGCTGTTTTTT,CASSLIVSNTGELFF
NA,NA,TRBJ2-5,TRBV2,TGTGCCAGCAGATATGGGGCTGCGACCCAGTACTTC,CASRYGAATQYF
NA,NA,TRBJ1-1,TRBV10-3,TGTGCCATCAGTGAGTCGACGGGGGGCCTGTCGAACACTGAAGCTTTCTTT,CAISESTGGLSNTEAFF
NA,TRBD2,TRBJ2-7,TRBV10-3,TGTGCCATCAGTCCGACTAGCGGGGACCTTCTGAAATACGAGCAGTACTTC,CAISPTSGDLLKYEQYF
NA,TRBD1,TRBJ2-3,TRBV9,TGTGCCAGCAGCGAGACAACCGGGACAGGGGGCCCAGATACGCAGTATTTT,CASSETTGTGGPDTQYF
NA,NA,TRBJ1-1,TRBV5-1,TGCGCCAGCAGCTTGGCCGGTTCCACTGAAGCTTTCTTT,CASSLAGSTEAFF
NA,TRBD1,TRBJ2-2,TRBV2,TGTGCCAGCAGTGAAATGTCAGGGGGTAGGGAAACCGGGGAGCTGTTTTTT,CASSEMSGGRETGELFF
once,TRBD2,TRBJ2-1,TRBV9,TGTGCCAGCAGCGTAGATACTGGACTAGCGGGAGGGCCCGCCTACAATGAGCAGTTCTTC,CASSVDTGLAGGPAYNEQFF
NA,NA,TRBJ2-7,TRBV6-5,TGTGCCAGCAGTTATAGGGGACTTCCGGGCCACGAGCAGTACTTC,CASSYRGLPGHEQYF
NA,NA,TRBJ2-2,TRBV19,TGTGCCAGTAGTATAACAGCGAACACCGGGGAGCTGTTTTTT,CASSITANTGELFF
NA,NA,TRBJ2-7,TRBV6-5,TGTGCCAGCAGTTACCCTAAGGAGCAGTACTTC,CASSYPKEQYF
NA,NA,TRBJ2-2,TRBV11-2,TGTGCCAGCAGCTTAGTTTTGTACACCGGGGAGCTGTTTTTT,CASSLVLYTGELFF
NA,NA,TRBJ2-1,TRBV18,TGTGCCAGCTCACCCTCGGCCCCGAATGAGCAGTTCTTC,CASSPSAPNEQFF
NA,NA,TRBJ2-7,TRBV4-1,TGCGCCAGCGGAGACATGAAAAGTGGCTACGAGCAGTACTTC,CASGDMKSGYEQYF
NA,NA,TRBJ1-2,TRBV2,TGTGCCAGCAGTGAAGTGGGGATTCTGTTTGGCTACACCTTC,CASSEVGILFGYTF
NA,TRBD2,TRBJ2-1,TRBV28,TGTGCCAGCAGTTATCCGGGACTAGTGAACAATGAGCAGTTCTTC,CASSYPGLVNNEQFF
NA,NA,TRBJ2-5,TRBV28,TGTGCCAGCAGTTTAGGGGGAGGTGGGGAGACCCAGTACTTC,CASSLGGGGETQYF
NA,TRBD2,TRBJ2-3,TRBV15,TGTGCCACCAGCAGAGGCCCAACTAGCGGGAGAGGCACAGATACGCAGTATTTT,CATSRGPTSGRGTDTQYF
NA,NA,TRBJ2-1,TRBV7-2,TGTGCCAGCAGCTTAGTTCCAGGCCTCTCCTACAATGAGCAGTTCTTC,CASSLVPGLSYNEQFF
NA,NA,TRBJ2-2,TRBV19,TGTGCCAGTATTCAGCGGCGAACCGGGGAGCTGTTTTTT,CASIQRRTGELFF
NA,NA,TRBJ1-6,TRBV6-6,TGTGCCAGCAGTTACTCGGCCCAGGATTCACCCCTCCACTTT,CASSYSAQDSPLHF
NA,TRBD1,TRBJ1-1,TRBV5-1,TGCGCCAGCAGCGCCACTCAAGTATTCTCGGACAGGGGTCTAAGGGACACTGAAGCTTTCTTT,CASSATQVFSDRGLRDTEAFF
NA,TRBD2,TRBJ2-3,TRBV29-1,TGCAGCGTTGAGACTAGCGGGAGTAACGCAGATACGCAGTATTTT,CSVETSGSNADTQYF